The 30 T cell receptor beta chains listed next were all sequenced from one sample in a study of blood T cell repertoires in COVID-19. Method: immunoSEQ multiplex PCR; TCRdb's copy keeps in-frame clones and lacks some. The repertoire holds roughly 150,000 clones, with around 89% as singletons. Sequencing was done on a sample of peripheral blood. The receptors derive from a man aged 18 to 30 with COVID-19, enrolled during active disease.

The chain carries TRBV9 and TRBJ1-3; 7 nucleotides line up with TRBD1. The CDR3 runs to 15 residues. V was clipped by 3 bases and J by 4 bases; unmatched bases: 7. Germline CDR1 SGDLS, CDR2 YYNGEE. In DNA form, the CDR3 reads TGTGCCAGCAGCGACGTACCAGGGGGAGGAAACACCATATATTTT. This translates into CASSDVPGGGNTIYF.

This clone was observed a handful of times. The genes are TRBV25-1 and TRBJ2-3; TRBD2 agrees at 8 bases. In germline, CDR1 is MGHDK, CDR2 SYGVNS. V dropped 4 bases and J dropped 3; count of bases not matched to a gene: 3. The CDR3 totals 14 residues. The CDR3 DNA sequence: TGTGCCAGCAGTGCTCGGGGGGGGACAGATACGCAGTATTTT. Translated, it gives CASSARGGTDTQYF.

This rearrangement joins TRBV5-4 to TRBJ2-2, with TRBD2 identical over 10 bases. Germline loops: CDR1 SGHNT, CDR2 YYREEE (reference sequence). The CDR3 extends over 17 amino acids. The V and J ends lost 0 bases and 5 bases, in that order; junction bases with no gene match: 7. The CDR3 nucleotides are TGTGCCAGCAGCTTGGCGACAAGCGGGAGGGTTACCGGGGAGCTGTTTTTT. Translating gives CASSLATSGRVTGELFF.

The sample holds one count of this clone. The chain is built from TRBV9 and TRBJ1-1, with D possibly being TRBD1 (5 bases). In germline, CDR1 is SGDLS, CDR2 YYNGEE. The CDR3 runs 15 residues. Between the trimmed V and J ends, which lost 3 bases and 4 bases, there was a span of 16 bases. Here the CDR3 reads CASSAGQGSLTEAFF. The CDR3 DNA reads TGTGCCAGCAGCGCCGGTCAGGGCAGCCTCACTGAAGCTTTCTTT. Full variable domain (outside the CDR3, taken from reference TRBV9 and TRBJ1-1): DSGVTQTPKHLITATGQRVTLRCSPRSGDLSVYWYQQSLDQGLQFLIQYYNGEERAKGNILERFSAQQFPDLHSELNLSSLELGDSALYFCASSAGQGSLTEAFFGQGTRLTVV.

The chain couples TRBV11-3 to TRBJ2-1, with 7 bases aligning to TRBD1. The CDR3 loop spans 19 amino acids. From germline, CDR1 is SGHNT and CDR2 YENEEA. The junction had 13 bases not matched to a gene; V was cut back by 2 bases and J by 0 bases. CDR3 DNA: TGTGCCAGCAGCTTAAAGGGGGCAAGCCGAAGTTTCTCCTACAATGAGCAGTTCTTC. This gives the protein CASSLKGASRSFSYNEQFF.

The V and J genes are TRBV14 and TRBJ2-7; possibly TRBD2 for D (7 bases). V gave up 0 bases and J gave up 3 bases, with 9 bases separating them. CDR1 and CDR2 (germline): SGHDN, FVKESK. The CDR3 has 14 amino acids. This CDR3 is CASSQDGGLYEQYF. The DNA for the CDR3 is TGTGCCAGCAGCCAAGACGGGGGGCTCTACGAGCAGTACTTC.

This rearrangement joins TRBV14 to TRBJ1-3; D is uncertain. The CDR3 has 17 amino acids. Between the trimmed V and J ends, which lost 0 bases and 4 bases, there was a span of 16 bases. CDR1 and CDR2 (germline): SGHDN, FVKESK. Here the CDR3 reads CASSQEAAKSGGNTIYF. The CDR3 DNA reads TGTGCCAGCAGCCAAGAGGCGGCTAAGTCGGGGGGAAACACCATATATTTT.

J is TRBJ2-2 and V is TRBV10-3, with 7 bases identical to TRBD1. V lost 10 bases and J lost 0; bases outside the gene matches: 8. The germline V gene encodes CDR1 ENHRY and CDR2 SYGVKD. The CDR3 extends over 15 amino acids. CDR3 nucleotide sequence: TGTGCCACCTCGACCGGGACAGCGAACACCGGGGAGCTGTTTTTT. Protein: CATSTGTANTGELFF.

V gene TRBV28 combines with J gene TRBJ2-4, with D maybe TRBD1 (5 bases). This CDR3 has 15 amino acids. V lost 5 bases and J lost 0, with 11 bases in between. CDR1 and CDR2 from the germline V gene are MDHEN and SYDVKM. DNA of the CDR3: TGTGCCAGCAGTCCGGACATTCTAGCCAAAAACATTCAGTACTTC. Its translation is CASSPDILAKNIQYF.

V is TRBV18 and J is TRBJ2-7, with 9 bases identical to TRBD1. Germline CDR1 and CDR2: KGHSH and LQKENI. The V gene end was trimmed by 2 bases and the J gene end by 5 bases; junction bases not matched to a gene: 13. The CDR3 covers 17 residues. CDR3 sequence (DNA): TGTGCCAGCTCACCATCTAATGCCGGGACAGGGACCCACGAGCAGTACTTC. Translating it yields CASSPSNAGTGTHEQYF.

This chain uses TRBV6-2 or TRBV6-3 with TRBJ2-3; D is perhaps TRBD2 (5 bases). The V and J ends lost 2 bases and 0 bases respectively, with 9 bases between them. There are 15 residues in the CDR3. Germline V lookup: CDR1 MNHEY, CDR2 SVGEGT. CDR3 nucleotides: TGTGCCAGCAGTTACGGTAGCGCGAGCACAGATACGCAGTATTTT. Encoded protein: CASSYGSASTDTQYF.

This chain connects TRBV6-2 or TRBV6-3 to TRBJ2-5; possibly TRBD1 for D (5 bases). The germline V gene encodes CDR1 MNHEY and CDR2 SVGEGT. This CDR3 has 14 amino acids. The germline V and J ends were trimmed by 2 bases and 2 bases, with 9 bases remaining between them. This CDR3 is CASSYLQAQETQYF. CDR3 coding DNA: TGTGCCAGCAGTTACCTACAGGCACAAGAGACCCAGTACTTC.

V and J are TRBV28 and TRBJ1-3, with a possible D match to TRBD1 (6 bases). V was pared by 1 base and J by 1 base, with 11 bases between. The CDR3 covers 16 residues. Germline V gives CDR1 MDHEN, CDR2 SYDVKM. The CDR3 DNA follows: TGTGCCAGCAGTTTATACGGGGGGCGTTCTGGAAACACCATATATTTT. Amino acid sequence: CASSLYGGRSGNTIYF.

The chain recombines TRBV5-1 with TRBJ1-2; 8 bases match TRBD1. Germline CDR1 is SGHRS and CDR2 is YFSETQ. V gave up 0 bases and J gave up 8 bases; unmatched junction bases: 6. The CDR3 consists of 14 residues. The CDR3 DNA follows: TGCGCCAGCAGCTTGGGGGACAGGCAGTACGGCTACACCTTC. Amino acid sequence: CASSLGDRQYGYTF.

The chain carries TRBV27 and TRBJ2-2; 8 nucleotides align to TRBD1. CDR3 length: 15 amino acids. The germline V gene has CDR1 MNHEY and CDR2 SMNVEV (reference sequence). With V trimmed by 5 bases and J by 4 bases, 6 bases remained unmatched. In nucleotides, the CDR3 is TGTGCCAGCAGTCGATGGACAGGGAGCACCGGGGAGCTGTTTTTT. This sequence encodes CASSRWTGSTGELFF.

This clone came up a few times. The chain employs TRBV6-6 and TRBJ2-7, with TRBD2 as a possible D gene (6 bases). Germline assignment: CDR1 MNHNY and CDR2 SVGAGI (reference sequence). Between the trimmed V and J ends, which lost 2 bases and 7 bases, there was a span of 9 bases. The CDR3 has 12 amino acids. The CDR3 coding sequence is TGTGCCAGCAGTTACGGGGGGAGTGAGCAGTACTTC. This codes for CASSYGGSEQYF.

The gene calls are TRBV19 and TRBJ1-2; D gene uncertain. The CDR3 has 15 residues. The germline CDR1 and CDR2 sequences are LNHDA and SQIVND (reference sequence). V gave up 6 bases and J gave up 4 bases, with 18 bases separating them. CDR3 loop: CASRTSPLGSYGYTF. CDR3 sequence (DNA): TGTGCCAGTAGAACCAGTCCACTGGGGAGCTATGGCTACACCTTC.

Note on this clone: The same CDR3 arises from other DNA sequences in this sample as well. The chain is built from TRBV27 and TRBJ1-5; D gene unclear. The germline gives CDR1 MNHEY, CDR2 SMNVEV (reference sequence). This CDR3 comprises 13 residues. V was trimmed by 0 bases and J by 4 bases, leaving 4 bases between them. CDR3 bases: TGTGCCAGCAGTTTATCCGGTAATCAGCCCCAGCATTTT. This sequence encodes CASSLSGNQPQHF.

The CDR3 loop reads CATSKDRPYNEQFF. As DNA, the CDR3 is TGTGCCACCAGCAAGGACAGACCCTACAATGAGCAGTTCTTC. The chain is built from TRBV24-1 and TRBJ2-1, with D possibly TRBD1 on 6 matching bases. The germline V gene has CDR1 KGHDR and CDR2 SFDVKD. The CDR3 is 14 residues long. Trimming shortened V by 7 bases and J by 2 bases, and 11 bases separated the two germline ends.

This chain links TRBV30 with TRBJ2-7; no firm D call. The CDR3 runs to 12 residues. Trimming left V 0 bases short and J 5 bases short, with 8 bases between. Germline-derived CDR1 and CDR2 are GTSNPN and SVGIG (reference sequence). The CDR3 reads CAWSVSSHEQYF. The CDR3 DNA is TGTGCCTGGAGTGTATCATCCCACGAGCAGTACTTC.

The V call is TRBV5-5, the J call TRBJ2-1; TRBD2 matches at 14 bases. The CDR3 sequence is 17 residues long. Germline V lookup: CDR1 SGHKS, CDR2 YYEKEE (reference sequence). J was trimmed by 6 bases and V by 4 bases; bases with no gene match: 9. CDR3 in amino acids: CASSRRLAGGQGNEQFF. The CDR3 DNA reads TGTGCCAGCAGCCGGCGACTAGCGGGAGGGCAGGGCAATGAGCAGTTCTTC.

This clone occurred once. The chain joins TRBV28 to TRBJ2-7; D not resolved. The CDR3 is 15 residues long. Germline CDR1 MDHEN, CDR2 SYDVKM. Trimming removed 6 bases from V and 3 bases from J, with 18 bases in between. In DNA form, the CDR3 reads TGTGCCAGCAGCCTCCCACCGAGAGGCATCTACGAGCAGTACTTC. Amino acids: CASSLPPRGIYEQYF.

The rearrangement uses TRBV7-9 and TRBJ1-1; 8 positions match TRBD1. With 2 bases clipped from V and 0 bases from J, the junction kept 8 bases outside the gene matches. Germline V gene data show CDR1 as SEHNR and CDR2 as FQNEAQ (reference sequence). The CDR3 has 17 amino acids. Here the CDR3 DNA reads TGTGCCAGCAGCTTAAGATGGGCAGGGGGCATGAACACTGAAGCTTTCTTT. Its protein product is CASSLRWAGGMNTEAFF.

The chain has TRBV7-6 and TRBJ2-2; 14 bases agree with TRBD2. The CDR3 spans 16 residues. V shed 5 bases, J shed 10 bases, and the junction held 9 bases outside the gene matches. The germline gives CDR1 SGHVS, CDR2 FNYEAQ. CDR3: CASSAGLAGGSEELFF. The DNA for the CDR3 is TGTGCCAGCAGCGCAGGACTAGCGGGAGGTAGTGAGGAGCTGTTTTTT.

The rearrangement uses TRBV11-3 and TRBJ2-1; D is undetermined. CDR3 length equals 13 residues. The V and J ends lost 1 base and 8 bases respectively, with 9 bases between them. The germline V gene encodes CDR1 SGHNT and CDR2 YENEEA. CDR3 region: CASSLATEYEQFF. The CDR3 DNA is TGTGCCAGCAGCTTAGCCACGGAGTATGAGCAGTTCTTC.

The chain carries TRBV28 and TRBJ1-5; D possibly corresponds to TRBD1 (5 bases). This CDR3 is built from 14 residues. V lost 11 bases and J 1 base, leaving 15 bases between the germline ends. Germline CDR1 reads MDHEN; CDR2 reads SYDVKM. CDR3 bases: TGTGCCGGACGCAGCCGGGGGAGCAATCAGCCCCAGCATTTT. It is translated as CAGRSRGSNQPQHF.

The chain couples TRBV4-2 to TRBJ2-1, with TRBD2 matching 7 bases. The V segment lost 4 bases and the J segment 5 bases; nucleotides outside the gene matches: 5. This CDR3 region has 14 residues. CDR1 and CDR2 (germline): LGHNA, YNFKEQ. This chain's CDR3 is CASSPRGGNNEQFF. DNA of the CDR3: TGTGCCAGCAGCCCGCGCGGGGGAAACAATGAGCAGTTCTTC.

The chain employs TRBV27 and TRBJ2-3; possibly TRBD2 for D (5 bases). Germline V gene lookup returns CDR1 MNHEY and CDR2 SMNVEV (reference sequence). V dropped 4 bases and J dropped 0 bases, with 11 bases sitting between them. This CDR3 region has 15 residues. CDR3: CASSSPRESTDTQYF. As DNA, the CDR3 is TGTGCCAGCAGTTCACCCCGGGAAAGCACAGATACGCAGTATTTT.

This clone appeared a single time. The CDR3 spells CASSYLAPPSSYEQYF. The CDR3 DNA is TGTGCCAGCAGTTACCTGGCCCCGCCGTCGTCGTACGAGCAGTACTTC. V gene TRBV6-5 combines with J gene TRBJ2-7, with D hard to call. Germline lookup yields CDR1 MNHEY and CDR2 SVGAGI. Between the trimmed V and J ends, which lost 2 bases and 4 bases, there was a span of 18 bases. The CDR3 sequence is 16 residues long.

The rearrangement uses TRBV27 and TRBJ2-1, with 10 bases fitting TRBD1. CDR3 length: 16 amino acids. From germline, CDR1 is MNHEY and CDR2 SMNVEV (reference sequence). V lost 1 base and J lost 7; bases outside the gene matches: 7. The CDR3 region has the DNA TGTGCCAGCAGTTTATGGGGACAGGGGACACGGAATGAGCAGTTCTTC. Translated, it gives CASSLWGQGTRNEQFF.